The rows below give T cell receptor beta chains drawn from one sample of a study of blood T cell repertoires in COVID-19. Data came from immunoSEQ multiplex PCR; TCRdb stores just in-frame clones and leaves some out. The sample has over 200,000 clones; 75% to 90% are singletons. The sample comprised peripheral blood. These receptors came from a human donor in a cohort sampled during active COVID-19. Each CDR3 is given with its conserved first and last residue. The D gene is left open where the match is weak. Clone size appears in some rows only: once, few, many, or a class for an expanded clone.

V,size,length,D,J,CDR3,DNA
TRBV11-2,few,17,TRBD2,TRBJ2-7,CASSLGTSGRKLYEQYF,TGTGCCAGCAGCTTGGGGACTAGCGGGAGGAAGCTCTACGAGCAGTACTTC
TRBV4-3,NA,15,TRBD1,TRBJ2-7,CASSQDRGSAYEQYF,TGCGCCAGCAGCCAAGACAGGGGGTCGGCCTACGAGCAGTACTTC
TRBV20-1,NA,11,NA,TRBJ1-1,CRSDTNTEAFF,TGCAGATCCGACACGAACACTGAAGCTTTCTTT
TRBV28,few,14,NA,TRBJ2-5,CASSFPDNQETQYF,TGTGCCAGCAGTTTCCCGGACAACCAAGAGACCCAGTACTTC
TRBV5-8,NA,14,NA,TRBJ1-1,CASSFNYRVSEAFF,TGTGCCAGCAGTTTTAACTACAGGGTGTCTGAAGCTTTCTTT
TRBV28,once,16,TRBD2,TRBJ2-5,CASSLTGLAGGETQYF,TGTGCCAGCAGTTTAACCGGACTAGCGGGCGGGGAGACCCAGTACTTC
TRBV19,NA,10,NA,TRBJ1-1,CASGGTEAFF,TGTGCCAGCGGGGGAACTGAAGCTTTCTTT
TRBV2,few,13,NA,TRBJ2-1,CASSGTVYNEQFF,TGTGCCAGCAGTGGGACAGTTTACAATGAGCAGTTCTTC
TRBV6-2/TRBV6-3,NA,14,TRBD1,TRBJ2-7,CASSMNRDRGEQYF,TGTGCCAGCAGTATGAACAGGGACAGGGGTGAGCAGTACTTC
TRBV28,NA,19,TRBD2,TRBJ2-7,CASSQRKKTSGRNSYEQYF,TGTGCCAGCAGCCAGCGCAAGAAGACTAGCGGGAGGAACTCCTACGAGCAGTACTTC
TRBV7-2,many,19,TRBD2,TRBJ2-3,CASSLGLAGVLWDTDTQYF,TGTGCCAGCAGCTTAGGCCTAGCGGGTGTTCTTTGGGACACAGATACGCAGTATTTT
TRBV27,NA,15,NA,TRBJ2-7,CASSLSPLTRREQYF,TGTGCCAGCAGTTTATCCCCCCTTACCCGGCGGGAGCAGTACTTC
TRBV7-3,NA,19,TRBD2,TRBJ2-3,CASSPGGLAGVIGTDTQYF,TGTGCCAGCAGCCCGGGGGGACTAGCGGGAGTCATTGGCACAGATACGCAGTATTTT
TRBV5-1,NA,16,NA,TRBJ2-4,CASSTLQGMGKNIQYF,TGCGCCAGCAGCACCTTACAGGGAATGGGGAAAAACATTCAGTACTTC
TRBV11-3,NA,15,TRBD1,TRBJ2-2,CASSLGYRGQRELFF,TGTGCCAGCAGCTTAGGTTACAGGGGGCAACGGGAGCTGTTTTTT
TRBV6-2/TRBV6-3,NA,13,NA,TRBJ1-1,CASSLGGGTEAFF,TGTGCCAGCAGTCTGGGGGGGGGTACTGAAGCTTTCTTT
TRBV4-2,NA,14,TRBD2,TRBJ2-1,CASSLSGTRREQFF,TGTGCCAGCAGCCTCTCCGGGACTAGACGGGAGCAGTTCTTC
TRBV19,NA,17,NA,TRBJ2-7,CASSIFVTTGVSYEQYF,TGTGCCAGTAGTATTTTCGTTACGACGGGGGTCTCCTACGAGCAGTACTTC
TRBV18,NA,13,NA,TRBJ2-5,CASSPSLQETQYF,TGTGCCAGCTCACCCTCTCTCCAAGAGACCCAGTACTTC
TRBV6-6,NA,15,NA,TRBJ2-6,CASRGASSGANVLTF,TGTGCCAGCAGGGGGGCCTCCTCTGGGGCCAACGTCCTGACTTTC